A single sample is the source of the 2 T cell receptor beta chains below, sequenced in a study of blood T cell repertoires in COVID-19. Assay: immunoSEQ multiplex PCR; the TCRdb copy retains only in-frame clones and omits some. Of 200,000 or so clones listed, roughly four fifths are singletons. The sequencing input was PBMCs or T cells enriched from blood (not recorded which). These receptors originate from a man aged 40-50 years who had recovered from COVID-19.

The rearrangement links TRBV4-1 to TRBJ1-4; unclear D gene. Germline values: CDR1 MGHRA, CDR2 YSYEKL. V was trimmed by 1 base and J by 6 bases, leaving 15 bases between them. This CDR3 is 16 amino acids long. The CDR3 spells CASSQGLGTADEKLFF. The CDR3 DNA sequence: TGCGCCAGCAGCCAAGGTTTAGGTACCGCGGATGAAAAACTGTTTTTT.

J is TRBJ1-5 and V is TRBV19; a possible D gene is TRBD1 (6 bases). This CDR3 has 13 residues. Trimming stripped 7 bases from V and 6 bases from J, with 13 bases between. Germline values: CDR1 LNHDA, CDR2 SQIVND (reference sequence). The CDR3 loop is CASTRGGVQPQHF. The CDR3 nucleotides are TGTGCCAGTACAAGGGGGGGCGTTCAGCCCCAGCATTTT.